One sample yielded the 17 T cell receptor beta chains listed below, sequenced in a study of T cells after yellow fever vaccination. One entry per CDR3 protein, called by TCRdb with MiXCR from the 5' RACE reads. The sample has hundreds of thousands of distinct CDR3 sequences; around an eighth are singletons. The sequencing used PBMCs, collected on the day of the yellow fever booster vaccination. These receptors were collected from a man under 40 who received the YFV17D yellow fever vaccine.

V and J are TRBV2 and TRBJ2-4; TRBD1 matches at 9 bases. From germline, CDR1 is SNHLY and CDR2 FYNNEI. Trimming cost V 6 bases and J 8 bases; bases outside gene matches: 5. The CDR3 runs 13 residues. The CDR3 here is CASSHRGPDIQYF. In DNA, the CDR3 is TGTGCCAGCAGCCACAGGGGGCCGGACATTCAGTACTTC.

This clonotype was seen a handful of times. The V and J genes are TRBV7-2 and TRBJ2-3, with 8 bases lining up with TRBD2. The germline V gene encodes CDR1 SGHTA and CDR2 FQGNSA. This CDR3 region has 13 residues. The junction had 6 bases not matched to a gene; V was cut back by 8 bases and J by 5 bases. CDR3 residues: CASGSGVRDTQYF. CDR3 DNA sequence: TGTGCCAGCGGTAGCGGGGTCAGAGATACGCAGTATTTT.

In regard to this clonotype: The junction shows a germline mismatch at one end, possibly a read error. This chain joins TRBV20-1 and TRBJ1-6; 7 positions match TRBD1. Looked up from germline, CDR1 is DFQATT and CDR2 is SNEGSKA (reference sequence). The CDR3 spans 13 residues. The CDR3 region is CSARDRAGSPLHF. CDR3 DNA: TGCAGTGCCAGAGACAGGGCTGGCTCACCCCTCCACTTT.

This chain connects TRBV30 to TRBJ2-7; TRBD2 agrees at 15 bases. The CDR3 has 14 amino acids. V was clipped by 7 bases and J by 7 bases; unmatched bases: 8. The germline V gene has CDR1 GTSNPN and CDR2 SVGIG (reference sequence). In nucleotides, the CDR3 is TGTGCCTCTCACCCCGGGACTAGCGGGAGGGAGCAGTACTTC. Translated, it gives CASHPGTSGREQYF.

In this sample, this clonotype turned up a few times. The chain joins TRBV10-3 to TRBJ1-1, with no clear D. V was trimmed by 4 bases and J by 2 bases, leaving 8 bases between them. The CDR3 is made up of 13 amino acids. Germline V gene lookup returns CDR1 ENHRY and CDR2 SYGVKD. CDR3 sequence reads: CAISGEVNTEAFF. DNA for the CDR3: TGTGCCATCAGTGGCGAAGTTAACACTGAAGCTTTCTTT.

The CDR3 here is CSARLGSEQFF. Here the CDR3 DNA reads TGCAGTGCTCGCCTGGGGAGCGAGCAGTTCTTC. The chain combines TRBV20-1 with TRBJ2-1; D may be TRBD2 (5 bases). The germline V gene encodes CDR1 DFQATT and CDR2 SNEGSKA (reference sequence). Trimming pared 5 bases from V and 10 bases from J, leaving 12 bases between. The CDR3 contains 11 residues.

The chain links TRBV12-3 or TRBV12-4 to TRBJ2-4; D might be TRBD2 (6 bases). Trimming removed 8 bases from V and 6 bases from J, with 14 bases in between. The CDR3 runs 13 residues. CDR3 nucleotide sequence: TGTGCCAGCGCCACCCCCGGGAGAAACATTCAGTACTTC. Translating gives CASATPGRNIQYF.

The sample holds a few counts of this clonotype. In DNA, the CDR3 is TGTGCCAGCAGCTCCGAATCTCTAGCCAAAAACATTCAGTACTTC. This translates into CASSSESLAKNIQYF. The chain couples TRBV28 to TRBJ2-4; D not resolved. Germline V gives CDR1 MDHEN, CDR2 SYDVKM. Trimming stripped 6 bases from V and 0 bases from J, with 12 bases between. This CDR3 region has 15 residues.

This clonotype was observed a single time. V usage is TRBV20-1 and J usage is TRBJ1-5; D unclear. The CDR3 contains 15 residues. V lost 0 bases, J lost 3 bases, and 12 bases lay in between. Per germline, CDR1 DFQATT and CDR2 SNEGSKA (reference sequence). The CDR3 here is CSARDGQLLNQPQHF. DNA for the CDR3: TGCAGTGCTAGAGATGGTCAACTGCTCAATCAGCCCCAGCATTTT.

In this sample, this clonotype turned up a few times. CDR3 DNA sequence: TGTGCCAGCAGGGTCAGGGGGCGAGAGCAGTACTTC. It specifies CASRVRGREQYF. The chain combines TRBV28 with TRBJ2-7; TRBD1 aligns across 8 bases. The CDR3 consists of 12 residues. Looked up from germline, CDR1 is MDHEN and CDR2 is SYDVKM. The V gene end was trimmed by 6 bases and the J gene end by 7 bases; junction bases not matched to a gene: 5.

This clonotype was detected only a few times. The rearrangement joins TRBV20-1 to TRBJ2-3; D ambiguous. The V end lost 0 bases, the J end lost 1 base, and 11 bases lay between the germline ends. This CDR3 contains 15 residues. The germline V gene has CDR1 DFQATT and CDR2 SNEGSKA (reference sequence). In DNA form, the CDR3 reads TGCAGTGCTAGAGATGCTTCTCTGGGCACAGATACGCAGTATTTT. Its translation: CSARDASLGTDTQYF.

V is TRBV18 and J is TRBJ1-2, with 8 bases aligning to TRBD1. Losses at the gene ends were 2 bases for V and 2 bases for J; bases not matched to a gene: 10. The CDR3 consists of 17 residues. From germline, CDR1 is KGHSH and CDR2 LQKENI. The CDR3 here is CASSPNLRTGPNYGYTF. The CDR3 nucleotides are TGTGCCAGCTCACCAAACCTTCGGACAGGGCCAAACTATGGCTACACCTTC. Full variable domain (rest looked up from reference TRBV18 and TRBJ1-2): NAGVMQNPRHLVRRRGQEARLRCSPMKGHSHVYWYRQLPEEGLKFMVYLQKENIIDESGMPKERFSAEFPKEGPSILRIQQVVRGDSAAYFCASSPNLRTGPNYGYTFGSGTRLTVV.

This clonotype turned up a few times. The chain joins TRBV7-2 to TRBJ2-1; 7 positions match TRBD2. The CDR3 has 15 amino acids. V trimming: 5 bases; J trimming: 3 bases; junction bases outside the gene matches: 7. The germline gives CDR1 SGHTA, CDR2 FQGNSA. The CDR3 bases are TGTGCCAGCAGCACAGAGCGGGAAATCTACAATGAGCAGTTCTTC. Amino acid sequence: CASSTEREIYNEQFF. Drawing the rest from reference TRBV7-2 and TRBJ2-1, the complete variable domain is GAGVSQSPSNKVTEKGKDVELRCDPISGHTALYWYRQSLGQGLEFLIYFQGNSAPDKSGLPSDRFSAERTGGSVSTLTIQRTQQEDSAVYLCASSTEREIYNEQFFGPGTRLTVL.

This clonotype was detected many times. The chain carries TRBV5-5 and TRBJ1-2; D gene uncertain. In germline, CDR1 is SGHKS, CDR2 YYEKEE (reference sequence). There are 13 residues in the CDR3. Trimming took 0 bases from V and 7 from J, leaving 10 bases between them. CDR3 DNA: TGTGCCAGCAGCTTGGGTGCAGAACCTGGCTACACCTTC. Translation: CASSLGAEPGYTF.

This clonotype was seen more than once but under ten times. V is TRBV5-6 and J is TRBJ2-3; no reliable D call. The V and J ends lost 0 bases and 9 bases respectively, with 8 bases between them. The CDR3 runs 12 residues. Germline CDR1 and CDR2: SGHDT and YYEEEE. CDR3: CASSLARLTQYF. CDR3 nucleotides: TGTGCCAGCAGCTTGGCTAGGCTCACGCAGTATTTT.

There are a few counts of this clonotype. The chain joins TRBV30 to TRBJ2-5, with 10 bases matching TRBD1. Germline values: CDR1 GTSNPN, CDR2 SVGIG (reference sequence). The CDR3 is made up of 15 amino acids. V was clipped by 0 bases and J by 4 bases; unmatched bases: 5. The CDR3 DNA is TGTGCCTGGAGTGTGGGGGACAGGGGTGGAGAGACCCAGTACTTC. The encoded protein is CAWSVGDRGGETQYF.

The genes are TRBV6-5 and TRBJ2-5; no clear D gene. The CDR3 loop spans 12 amino acids. Germline lookup yields CDR1 MNHEY and CDR2 SVGAGI. Trimming took 10 bases from V and 2 from J, leaving 11 bases between them. CDR3 loop: CATRTQQETQYF. The CDR3 DNA sequence: TGTGCCACCAGGACGCAGCAAGAGACCCAGTACTTC.